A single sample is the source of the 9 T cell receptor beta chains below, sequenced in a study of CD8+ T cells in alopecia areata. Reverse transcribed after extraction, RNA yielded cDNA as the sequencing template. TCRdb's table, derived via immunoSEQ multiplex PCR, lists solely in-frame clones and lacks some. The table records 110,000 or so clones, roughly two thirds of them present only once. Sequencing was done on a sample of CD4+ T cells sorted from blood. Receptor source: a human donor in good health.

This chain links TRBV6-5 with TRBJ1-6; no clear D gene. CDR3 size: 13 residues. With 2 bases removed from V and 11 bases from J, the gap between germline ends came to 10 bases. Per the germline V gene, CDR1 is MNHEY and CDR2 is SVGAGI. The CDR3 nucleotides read TGTGCCAGCAGTTACAGGCAGATTCCACCCCTCCACTTT. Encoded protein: CASSYRQIPPLHF.

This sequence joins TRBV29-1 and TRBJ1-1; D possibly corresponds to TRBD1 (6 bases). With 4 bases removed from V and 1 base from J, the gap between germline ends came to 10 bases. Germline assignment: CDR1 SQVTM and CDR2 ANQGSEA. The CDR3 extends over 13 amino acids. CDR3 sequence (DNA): TGCAGCGTTGTATCAGGGGCGAACACTGAAGCTTTCTTT. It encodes CSVVSGANTEAFF.

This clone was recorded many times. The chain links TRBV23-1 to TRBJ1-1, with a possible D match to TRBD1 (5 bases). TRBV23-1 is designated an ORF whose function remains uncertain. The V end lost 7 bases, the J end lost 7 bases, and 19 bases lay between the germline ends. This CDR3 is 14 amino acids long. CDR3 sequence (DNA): TGCGCCAGCAAACCCCGGGTAAGGGGAGGTGAAGCTTTCTTT. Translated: CASKPRVRGGEAFF.

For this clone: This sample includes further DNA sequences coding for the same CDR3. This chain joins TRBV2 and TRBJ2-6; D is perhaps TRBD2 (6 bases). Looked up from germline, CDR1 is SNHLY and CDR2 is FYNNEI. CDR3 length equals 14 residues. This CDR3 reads CASGVGSGANVLTF. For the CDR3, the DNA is TGTGCTAGCGGTGTGGGGTCTGGGGCCAACGTCCTGACTTTC.

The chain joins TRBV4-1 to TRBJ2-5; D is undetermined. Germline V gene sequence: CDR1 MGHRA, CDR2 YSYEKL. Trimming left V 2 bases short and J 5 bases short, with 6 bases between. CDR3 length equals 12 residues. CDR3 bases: TGCGCCAGCAGCCAACCTTGGGAGACCCAGTACTTC. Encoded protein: CASSQPWETQYF.

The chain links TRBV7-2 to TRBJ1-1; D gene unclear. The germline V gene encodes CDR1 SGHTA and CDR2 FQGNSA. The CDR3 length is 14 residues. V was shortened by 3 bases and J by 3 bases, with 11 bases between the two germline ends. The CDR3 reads CASSFEAGDTEAFF. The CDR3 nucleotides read TGTGCCAGCAGCTTTGAAGCGGGTGACACTGAAGCTTTCTTT.

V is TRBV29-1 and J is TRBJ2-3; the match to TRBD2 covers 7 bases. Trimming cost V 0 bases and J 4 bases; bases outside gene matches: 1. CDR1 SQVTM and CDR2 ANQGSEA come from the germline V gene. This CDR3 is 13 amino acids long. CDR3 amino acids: CSVEETSADTQYF. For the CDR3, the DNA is TGCAGCGTTGAAGAAACTAGCGCAGATACGCAGTATTTT.

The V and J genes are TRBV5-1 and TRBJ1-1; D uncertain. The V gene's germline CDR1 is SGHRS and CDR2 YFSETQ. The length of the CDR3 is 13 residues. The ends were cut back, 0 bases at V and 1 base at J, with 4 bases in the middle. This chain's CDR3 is CASSLVRNTEAFF. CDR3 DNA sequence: TGCGCCAGCAGCTTGGTGCGGAACACTGAAGCTTTCTTT. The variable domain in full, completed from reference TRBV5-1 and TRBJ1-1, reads KAGVTQTPRYLIKTRGQQVTLSCSPISGHRSVSWYQQTPGQGLQFLFEYFSETQRNKGNFPGRFSGRQFSNSRSEMNVSTLELGDSALYLCASSLVRNTEAFFGQGTRLTVV.

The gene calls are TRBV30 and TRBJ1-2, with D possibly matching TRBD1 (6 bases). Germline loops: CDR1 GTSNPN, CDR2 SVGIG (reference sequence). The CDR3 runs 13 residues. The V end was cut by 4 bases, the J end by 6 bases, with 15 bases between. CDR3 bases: TGTGCCTGGACCCAACGGGGGGCGGATGGCTACACCTTC. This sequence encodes CAWTQRGADGYTF.